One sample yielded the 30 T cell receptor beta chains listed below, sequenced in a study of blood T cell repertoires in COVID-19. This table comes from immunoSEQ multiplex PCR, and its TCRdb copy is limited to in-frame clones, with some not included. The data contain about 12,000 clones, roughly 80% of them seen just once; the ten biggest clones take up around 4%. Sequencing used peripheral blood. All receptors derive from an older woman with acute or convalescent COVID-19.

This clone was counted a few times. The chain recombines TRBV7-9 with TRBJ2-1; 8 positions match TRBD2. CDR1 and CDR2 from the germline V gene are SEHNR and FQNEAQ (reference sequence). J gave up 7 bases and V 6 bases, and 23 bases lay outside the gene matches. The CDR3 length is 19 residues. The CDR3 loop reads CASSPSRRVAGQLMNEQFF. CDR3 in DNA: TGTGCCAGCAGTCCTTCAAGGCGGGTAGCGGGGCAGTTGATGAATGAGCAGTTCTTC.

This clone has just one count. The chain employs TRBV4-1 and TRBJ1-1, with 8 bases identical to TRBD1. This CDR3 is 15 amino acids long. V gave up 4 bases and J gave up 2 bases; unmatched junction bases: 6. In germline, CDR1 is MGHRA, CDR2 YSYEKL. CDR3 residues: CASSRGDRTNTEAFF. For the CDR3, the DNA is TGCGCCAGCAGCCGAGGGGACAGGACAAACACTGAAGCTTTCTTT.

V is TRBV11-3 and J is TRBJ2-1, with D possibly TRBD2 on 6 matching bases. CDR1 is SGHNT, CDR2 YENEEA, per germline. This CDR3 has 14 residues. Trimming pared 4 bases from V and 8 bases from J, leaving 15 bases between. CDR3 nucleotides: TGTGCCAGCAGCTCCCCGGAGGGGATCGATGAGCAGTTCTTC. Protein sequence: CASSSPEGIDEQFF.

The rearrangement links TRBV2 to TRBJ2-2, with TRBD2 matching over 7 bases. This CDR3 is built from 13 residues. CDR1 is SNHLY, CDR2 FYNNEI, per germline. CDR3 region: CALGGSSKRELFF. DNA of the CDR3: TGTGCACTGGGGGGGTCCTCGAAGCGGGAGCTGTTTTTT.

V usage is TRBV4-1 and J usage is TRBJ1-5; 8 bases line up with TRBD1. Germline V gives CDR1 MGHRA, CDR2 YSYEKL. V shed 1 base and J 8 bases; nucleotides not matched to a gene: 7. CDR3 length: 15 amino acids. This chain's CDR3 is CASSQGTGNTEPQHF. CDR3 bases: TGCGCCAGCAGCCAAGGGACAGGGAATACGGAGCCCCAGCATTTT.

The CDR3 loop reads CAWTLKGFNEKLFF. Written as DNA, the CDR3 is TGTGCCTGGACCTTAAAGGGGTTTAATGAAAAACTGTTTTTT. This chain connects TRBV30 to TRBJ1-4, with D tentatively TRBD1 (5 bases). Germline CDR1 GTSNPN, CDR2 SVGIG (reference sequence). V was clipped by 4 bases and J by 4 bases, with 13 bases between them. The CDR3 has 14 residues.

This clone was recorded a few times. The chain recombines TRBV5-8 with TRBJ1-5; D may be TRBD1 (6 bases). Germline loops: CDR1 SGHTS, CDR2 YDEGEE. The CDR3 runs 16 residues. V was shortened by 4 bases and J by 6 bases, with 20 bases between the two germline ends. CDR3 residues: CASSRVWGQGSQPQHF. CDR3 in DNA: TGTGCCAGCAGCCGGGTCTGGGGGCAGGGAAGTCAGCCCCAGCATTTT.

The CDR3 sequence: CAWTELMGGVFVTEAFF. Here the CDR3 DNA reads TGTGCCTGGACTGAACTGATGGGGGGGGTTTTTGTCACTGAAGCTTTCTTT. The V and J genes are TRBV30 and TRBJ1-1; a possible D gene is TRBD1 (5 bases). Germline V gene data show CDR1 as GTSNPN and CDR2 as SVGIG (reference sequence). The V and J ends lost 4 bases and 4 bases respectively, with 25 bases between them. This CDR3 contains 17 residues.

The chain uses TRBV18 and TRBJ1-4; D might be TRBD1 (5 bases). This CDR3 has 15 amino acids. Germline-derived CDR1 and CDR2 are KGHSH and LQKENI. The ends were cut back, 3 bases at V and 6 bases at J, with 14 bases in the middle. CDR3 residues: CASSPSRQGHEKLFF. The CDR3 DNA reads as TGTGCCAGCTCACCCTCGAGGCAGGGTCATGAAAAACTGTTTTTT.

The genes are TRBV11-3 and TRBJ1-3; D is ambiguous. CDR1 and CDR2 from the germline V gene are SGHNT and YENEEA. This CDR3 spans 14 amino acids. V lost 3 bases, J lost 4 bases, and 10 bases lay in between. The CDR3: CASSFASEGNTIYF. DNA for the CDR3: TGTGCCAGCAGCTTCGCGTCTGAGGGAAACACCATATATTTT.

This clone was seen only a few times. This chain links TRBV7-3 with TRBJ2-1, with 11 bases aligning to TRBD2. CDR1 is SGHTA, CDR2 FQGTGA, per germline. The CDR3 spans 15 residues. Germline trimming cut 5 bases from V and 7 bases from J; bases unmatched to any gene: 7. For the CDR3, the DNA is TGTGCCAGCAGCCGTAGCGGGGGGGCCGAAAATGAGCAGTTCTTC. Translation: CASSRSGGAENEQFF.

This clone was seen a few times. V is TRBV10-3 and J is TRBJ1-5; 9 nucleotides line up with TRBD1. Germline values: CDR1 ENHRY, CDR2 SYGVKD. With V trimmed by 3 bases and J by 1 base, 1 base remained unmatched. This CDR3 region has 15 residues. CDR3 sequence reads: CAISDGQGSNQPQHF. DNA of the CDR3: TGTGCCATCAGTGACGGACAGGGGAGCAATCAGCCCCAGCATTTT.

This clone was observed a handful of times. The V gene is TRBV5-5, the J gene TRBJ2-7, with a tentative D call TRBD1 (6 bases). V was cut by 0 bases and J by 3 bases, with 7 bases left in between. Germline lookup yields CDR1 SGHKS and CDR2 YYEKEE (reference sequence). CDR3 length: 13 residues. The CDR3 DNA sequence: TGTGCCAGCAGCTTGGGACAGGTCTACGAGCAGTACTTC. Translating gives CASSLGQVYEQYF.

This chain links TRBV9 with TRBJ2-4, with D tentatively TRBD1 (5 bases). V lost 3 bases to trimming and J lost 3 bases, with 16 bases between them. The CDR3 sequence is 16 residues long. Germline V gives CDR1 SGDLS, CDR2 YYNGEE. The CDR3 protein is CASSGDRLVGKNIQYF. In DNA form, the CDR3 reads TGTGCCAGCAGCGGAGACAGACTTGTCGGCAAAAACATTCAGTACTTC.

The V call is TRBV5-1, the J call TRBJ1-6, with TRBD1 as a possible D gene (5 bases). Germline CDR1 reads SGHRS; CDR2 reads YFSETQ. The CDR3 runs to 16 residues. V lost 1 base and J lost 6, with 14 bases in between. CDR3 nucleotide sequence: TGCGCCAGCAGCTTGCTAGGACACGACCTTAATTCACCCCTCCACTTT. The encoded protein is CASSLLGHDLNSPLHF.

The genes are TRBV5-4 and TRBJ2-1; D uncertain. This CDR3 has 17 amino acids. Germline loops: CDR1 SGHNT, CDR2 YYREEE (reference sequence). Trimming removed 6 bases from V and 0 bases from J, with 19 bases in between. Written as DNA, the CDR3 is TGTGCCAGCACTAACCAATTCTCTTCGAGCTCCTACAATGAGCAGTTCTTC. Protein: CASTNQFSSSSYNEQFF.

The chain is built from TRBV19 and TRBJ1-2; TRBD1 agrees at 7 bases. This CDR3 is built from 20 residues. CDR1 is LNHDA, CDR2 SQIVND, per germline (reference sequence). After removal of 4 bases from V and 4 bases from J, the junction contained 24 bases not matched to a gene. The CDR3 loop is CASSRYDFFGTADPSYGYTF. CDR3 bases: TGTGCCAGTAGTAGGTATGATTTTTTTGGGACAGCGGACCCAAGCTATGGCTACACCTTC.

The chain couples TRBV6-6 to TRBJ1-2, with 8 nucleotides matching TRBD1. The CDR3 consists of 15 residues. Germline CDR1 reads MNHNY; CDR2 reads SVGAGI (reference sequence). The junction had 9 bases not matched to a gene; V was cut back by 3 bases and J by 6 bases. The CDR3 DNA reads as TGTGCCAGCAGTTATGTGAGGACAGGGCATGATGGCTACACCTTC. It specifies CASSYVRTGHDGYTF.

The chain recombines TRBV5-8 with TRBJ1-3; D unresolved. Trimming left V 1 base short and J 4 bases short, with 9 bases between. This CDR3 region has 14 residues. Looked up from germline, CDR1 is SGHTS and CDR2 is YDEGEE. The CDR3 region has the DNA TGTGCCAGCAGCTTGAAATCCTTCGGAAACACCATATATTTT. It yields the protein CASSLKSFGNTIYF.

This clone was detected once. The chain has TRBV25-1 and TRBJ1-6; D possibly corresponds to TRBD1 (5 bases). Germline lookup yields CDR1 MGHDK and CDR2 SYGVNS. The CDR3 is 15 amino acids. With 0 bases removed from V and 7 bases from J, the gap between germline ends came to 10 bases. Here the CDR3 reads CASSEYRGTNSPLHF. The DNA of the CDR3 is TGTGCCAGCAGTGAATATCGGGGGACGAATTCACCCCTCCACTTT.

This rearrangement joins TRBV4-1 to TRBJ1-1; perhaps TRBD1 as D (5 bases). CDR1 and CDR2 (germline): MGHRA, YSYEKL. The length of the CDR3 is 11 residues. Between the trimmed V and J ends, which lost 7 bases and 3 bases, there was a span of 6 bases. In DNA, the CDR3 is TGCGCCAGCACCAGGGACACTGAAGCTTTCTTT. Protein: CASTRDTEAFF.

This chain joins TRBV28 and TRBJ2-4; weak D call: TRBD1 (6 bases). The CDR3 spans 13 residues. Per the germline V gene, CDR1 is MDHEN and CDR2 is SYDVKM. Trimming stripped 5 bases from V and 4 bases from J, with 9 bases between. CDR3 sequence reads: CASSIDRKNIQYF. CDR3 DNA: TGTGCCAGCAGTATCGACAGGAAAAACATTCAGTACTTC.

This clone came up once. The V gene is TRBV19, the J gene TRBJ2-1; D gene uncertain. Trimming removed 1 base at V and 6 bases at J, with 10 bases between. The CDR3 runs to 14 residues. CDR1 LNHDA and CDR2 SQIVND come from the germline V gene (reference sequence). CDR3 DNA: TGTGCCAGTAGTATAGGCGGCCTTGGCAATGAGCAGTTCTTC. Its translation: CASSIGGLGNEQFF.

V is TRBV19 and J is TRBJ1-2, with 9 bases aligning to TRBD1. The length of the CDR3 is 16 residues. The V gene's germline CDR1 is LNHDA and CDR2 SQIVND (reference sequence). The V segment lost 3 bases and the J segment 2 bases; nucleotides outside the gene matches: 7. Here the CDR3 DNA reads TGTGCCAGTAGTATCACCCCGGGACAGGGAAACTATGGCTACACCTTC. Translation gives CASSITPGQGNYGYTF.

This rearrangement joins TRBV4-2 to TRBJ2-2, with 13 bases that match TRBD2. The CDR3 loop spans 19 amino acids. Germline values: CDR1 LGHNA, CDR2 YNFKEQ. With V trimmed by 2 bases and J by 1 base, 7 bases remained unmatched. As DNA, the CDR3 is TGTGCCAGCAGCCAAAGGCCCACTAGCGGGGGGGTGAACACCGGGGAGCTGTTTTTT. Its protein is CASSQRPTSGGVNTGELFF.

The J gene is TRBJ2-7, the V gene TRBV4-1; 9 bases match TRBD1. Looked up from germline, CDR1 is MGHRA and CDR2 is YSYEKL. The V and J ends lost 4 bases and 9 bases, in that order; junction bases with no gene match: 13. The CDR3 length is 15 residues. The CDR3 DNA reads TGCGCCAGCAGCCTGCGAACGGGACAGGGATCATCGCAGTACTTC. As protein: CASSLRTGQGSSQYF.

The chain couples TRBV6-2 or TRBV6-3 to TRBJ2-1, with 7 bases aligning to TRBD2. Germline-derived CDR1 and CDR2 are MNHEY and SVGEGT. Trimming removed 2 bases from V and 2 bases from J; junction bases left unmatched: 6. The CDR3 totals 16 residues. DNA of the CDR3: TGTGCCAGCAGTTACCTCACGGGGGGACCCTACAATGAGCAGTTCTTC. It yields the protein CASSYLTGGPYNEQFF.

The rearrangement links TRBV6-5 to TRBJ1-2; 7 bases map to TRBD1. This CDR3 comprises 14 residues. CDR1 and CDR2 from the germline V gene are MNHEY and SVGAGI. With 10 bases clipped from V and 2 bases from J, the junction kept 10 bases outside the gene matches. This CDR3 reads CATRTGTTNYGYTF. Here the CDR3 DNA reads TGTGCCACCCGGACAGGCACCACAAACTATGGCTACACCTTC.

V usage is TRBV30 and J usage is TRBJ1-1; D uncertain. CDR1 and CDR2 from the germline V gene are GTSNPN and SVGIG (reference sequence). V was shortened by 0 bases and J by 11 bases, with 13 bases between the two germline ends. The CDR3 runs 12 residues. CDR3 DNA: TGTGCCTGGAGTGTAACCCAGGTCGCTGCTTTCTTT. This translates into CAWSVTQVAAFF.

As DNA, the CDR3 is TGTGCCAGCAGTGATTGGGGGGGGCGAGGGGAGACCCAGTACTTC. Translation gives CASSDWGGRGETQYF. The chain recombines TRBV2 with TRBJ2-5; possible D gene TRBD2, 7 bases. Trimming stripped 3 bases from V and 5 bases from J, with 16 bases between. This CDR3 is built from 15 residues. Looked up from germline, CDR1 is SNHLY and CDR2 is FYNNEI. Full variable domain (outside the CDR3, taken from reference TRBV2 and TRBJ2-5): EPEVTQTPSHQVTQMGQEVILRCVPISNHLYFYWYRQILGQKVEFLVSFYNNEISEKSEIFDDQFSVERPDGSNFTLKIRSTKLEDSAMYFCASSDWGGRGETQYFGPGTRLLVL.